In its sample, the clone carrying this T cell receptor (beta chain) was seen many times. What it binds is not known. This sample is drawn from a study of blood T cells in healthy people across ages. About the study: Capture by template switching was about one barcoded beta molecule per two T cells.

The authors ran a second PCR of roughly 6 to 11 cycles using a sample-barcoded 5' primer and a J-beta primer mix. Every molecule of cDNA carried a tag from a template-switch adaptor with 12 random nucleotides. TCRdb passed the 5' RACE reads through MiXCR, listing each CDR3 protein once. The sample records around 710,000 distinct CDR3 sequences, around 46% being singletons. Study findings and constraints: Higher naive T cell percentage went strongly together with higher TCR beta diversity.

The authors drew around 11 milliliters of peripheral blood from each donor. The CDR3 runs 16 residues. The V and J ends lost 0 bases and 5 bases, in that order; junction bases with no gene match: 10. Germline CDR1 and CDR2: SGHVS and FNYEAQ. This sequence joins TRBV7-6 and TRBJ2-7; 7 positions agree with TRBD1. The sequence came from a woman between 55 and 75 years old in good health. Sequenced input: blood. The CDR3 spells CASSLAKRTGRDEQYF. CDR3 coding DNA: TGTGCCAGCAGCTTAGCGAAAAGGACAGGAAGGGACGAGCAGTACTTC.